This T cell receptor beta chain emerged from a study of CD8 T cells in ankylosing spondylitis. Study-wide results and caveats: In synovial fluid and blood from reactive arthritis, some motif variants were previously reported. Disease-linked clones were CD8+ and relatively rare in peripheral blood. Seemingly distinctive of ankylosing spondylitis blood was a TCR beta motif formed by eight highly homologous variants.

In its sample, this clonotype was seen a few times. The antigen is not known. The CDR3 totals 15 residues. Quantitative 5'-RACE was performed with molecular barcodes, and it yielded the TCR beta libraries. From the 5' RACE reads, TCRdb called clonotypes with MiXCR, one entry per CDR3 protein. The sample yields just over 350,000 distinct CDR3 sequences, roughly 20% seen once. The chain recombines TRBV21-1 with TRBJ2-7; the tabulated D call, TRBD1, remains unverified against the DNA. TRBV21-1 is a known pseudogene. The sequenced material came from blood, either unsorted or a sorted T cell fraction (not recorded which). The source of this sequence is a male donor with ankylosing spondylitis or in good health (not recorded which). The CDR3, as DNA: TGTGCCAGCAGCAAGTCCGGGGACAGGGGGCTTGAGCAGTACTTC. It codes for CASSKSGDRGLEQYF.